Each of the 21 T cell receptor beta chains below was sequenced from the same sample in a study of radiation and T cells in renal cell carcinoma. The time point is: blood 2 weeks post-SBRT. The treatment was: 15 Gy SBRT to primary tumor, nephrectomy 4 weeks later. TCRdb's table, derived via immunoSEQ multiplex PCR, lists solely in-frame clones and lacks some. The sample lists some 120,000 clones; around 90% were seen once. The specimen comprised blood, sampled from a patient whose treatment included radiotherapy and nephrectomy. The receptors here all came from a woman in her sixties or seventies with renal cell carcinoma.

This chain connects TRBV11-3 to TRBJ1-4; 10 bases line up with TRBD1. There are 17 residues in the CDR3. The V and J ends lost 5 bases and 8 bases, in that order; junction bases with no gene match: 14. CDR1 and CDR2 (germline): SGHNT, YENEEA. As DNA, the CDR3 is TGTGCCAGCAGCACCACCGACAGGGGGCTCGGTCAGGAAAAACTGTTTTTT. As protein: CASSTTDRGLGQEKLFF. Based on the CDR3 plus reference TRBV11-3 and TRBJ1-4, the full variable domain is EAGVVQSPRYKIIEKKQPVAFWCNPISGHNTLYWYLQNLGQGPELLIRYENEEAVDDSQLPKDRFSAERLKGVDSTLKIQPAELGDSAVYLCASSTTDRGLGQEKLFFGSGTQLSVL.

This clone was seen only once. This sequence joins TRBV5-1 and TRBJ2-3; D is uncertain. Trimming left V 1 base short and J 1 base short, with 10 bases between. Germline CDR1 and CDR2: SGHRS and YFSETQ. The CDR3 extends over 15 amino acids. The CDR3 nucleotides read TGCGCCAGCAGCTTGACAGCCCTAGGCACAGATACGCAGTATTTT. This encodes CASSLTALGTDTQYF. Looking up the rest from reference TRBV5-1 and TRBJ2-3 gives the full variable domain: KAGVTQTPRYLIKTRGQQVTLSCSPISGHRSVSWYQQTPGQGLQFLFEYFSETQRNKGNFPGRFSGRQFSNSRSEMNVSTLELGDSALYLCASSLTALGTDTQYFGPGTRLTVL.

The chain combines TRBV13 with TRBJ1-4; 8 bases fit TRBD1. This CDR3 spans 17 amino acids. With V trimmed by 5 bases and J by 0 bases, 8 bases remained unmatched. Per the germline V gene, CDR1 is PRHDT and CDR2 is FYEKMQ (reference sequence). The CDR3 loop reads CASSPRTGLATNEKLFF. In nucleotides, the CDR3 is TGTGCCAGCAGCCCCAGGACAGGGCTTGCAACTAATGAAAAACTGTTTTTT.

The sample holds one count of this clone. The chain joins TRBV29-1 to TRBJ2-2; maybe TRBD1 (6 bases). CDR3 length equals 13 residues. V lost 4 bases and J 2 bases, leaving 8 bases between the germline ends. From germline, CDR1 is SQVTM and CDR2 ANQGSEA. The CDR3 nucleotides read TGCAGCGTTGCACAGGGTAACACCGGGGAGCTGTTTTTT. Its protein product is CSVAQGNTGELFF.

The rearrangement joins TRBV6-1 to TRBJ2-6; D is ambiguous. Trimming removed 3 bases from V and 0 bases from J, with 12 bases in between. The CDR3 runs to 17 residues. Germline lookup yields CDR1 MNHNS and CDR2 SASEGT. The CDR3 protein is CASSELWSGSGANVLTF. In DNA form, the CDR3 reads TGTGCCAGCAGTGAGCTTTGGTCGGGCTCTGGGGCCAACGTCCTGACTTTC.

This clone was observed a handful of times. The V and J genes are TRBV5-1 and TRBJ1-2; TRBD1 matches 8 bases. This CDR3 contains 14 residues. Germline V gene sequence: CDR1 SGHRS, CDR2 YFSETQ. Unmatched junction bases numbered 7, after V lost 2 bases and J lost 7 bases. In DNA form, the CDR3 reads TGCGCCAGCAGCTTACCCAGGGGGCGCGGTGGCTACACCTTC. Amino acid sequence: CASSLPRGRGGYTF.

This chain links TRBV27 with TRBJ2-5; no clear D gene. The V gene lost 1 base and the J gene lost 1 base, with 10 bases spanning the gap. This CDR3 is built from 15 residues. Germline V lookup: CDR1 MNHEY, CDR2 SMNVEV (reference sequence). DNA for the CDR3: TGTGCCAGCAGTTTATTCAACCCGATCCAAGAGACCCAGTACTTC. It translates to CASSLFNPIQETQYF.

The chain couples TRBV6-5 to TRBJ1-5; D is ambiguous. The V gene's germline CDR1 is MNHEY and CDR2 SVGAGI. The CDR3 loop spans 15 amino acids. With 5 bases removed from V and 3 bases from J, the gap between germline ends came to 14 bases. The CDR3 reads CASSKQDGYNQPQHF. In DNA, the CDR3 is TGTGCCAGCAGTAAGCAGGACGGCTACAATCAGCCCCAGCATTTT.

V is TRBV4-3 and J is TRBJ2-1; D not resolved. The CDR3 contains 13 residues. Germline V gene data show CDR1 as LGHNA and CDR2 as YSLEER. The V and J ends lost 0 bases and 9 bases respectively, with 9 bases between them. CDR3 sequence reads: CASSQEFPGEQFF. The CDR3 region has the DNA TGCGCCAGCAGCCAAGAGTTCCCCGGTGAGCAGTTCTTC.

The chain is built from TRBV23-1 and TRBJ2-3, with D unclear. TRBV23-1 is known as an ORF, though its function is uncertain. CDR3 length: 15 amino acids. The ends were cut back, 10 bases at V and 0 bases at J, with 17 bases in the middle. DNA for the CDR3: TGCGCCACCGCCCCAGGCCCTACTAGCACAGATACGCAGTATTTT. Its translation is CATAPGPTSTDTQYF.

The CDR3 DNA sequence: TGTGCCAGCAGTTTGTTAGGAGGGACAGGGGATTATGGCTACACCTTC. Its protein product is CASSLLGGTGDYGYTF. This chain links TRBV28 with TRBJ1-2, with 10 nucleotides matching TRBD1. CDR1 is MDHEN and CDR2 is SYDVKM in the germline V gene. After removal of 3 bases from V and 5 bases from J, the junction contained 9 bases not matched to a gene. This CDR3 is built from 16 residues.

The chain is built from TRBV10-3 and TRBJ2-2, with TRBD1 matching 9 bases. The trim removed 11 bases at V and 0 bases at J, leaving 4 bases unmatched. Germline V lookup: CDR1 ENHRY, CDR2 SYGVKD. This CDR3 is built from 14 residues. The CDR3 coding sequence is TGTGCCGTCCGACAGGGGGCGAACACCGGGGAGCTGTTTTTT. Its protein product is CAVRQGANTGELFF.

The chain recombines TRBV2 with TRBJ1-4; the match to TRBD1 covers 9 bases. V trimming: 6 bases; J trimming: 5 bases; junction bases outside the gene matches: 4. In germline, CDR1 is SNHLY, CDR2 FYNNEI. The CDR3 runs 14 residues. This CDR3 is CASRGQGWNEKLFF. In DNA, the CDR3 is TGTGCCAGCAGGGGACAGGGTTGGAATGAAAAACTGTTTTTT.

V and J are TRBV19 and TRBJ2-3; possible D gene TRBD2, 6 bases. Trimming took off 4 bases at V and 0 bases at J, with 35 bases between the two ends. Germline CDR1 LNHDA, CDR2 SQIVND (reference sequence). This CDR3 spans 23 amino acids. The CDR3 protein is CASSSRPGFGRLIGGSSTDTQYF. The CDR3 nucleotides read TGTGCCAGTAGTAGCCGGCCGGGATTTGGACGACTTATCGGGGGATCGAGCACAGATACGCAGTATTTT.

The chain joins TRBV19 to TRBJ1-4; D perhaps matches TRBD1 (6 bases). V lost 4 bases, J lost 8 bases, and 14 bases lay in between. The CDR3 loop spans 14 amino acids. Germline V CDR1 and CDR2: LNHDA, SQIVND (reference sequence). This CDR3 reads CASSTTGPGEKLFF. Here the CDR3 DNA reads TGTGCCAGTAGTACGACAGGTCCGGGGGAAAAACTGTTTTTT.

The chain is built from TRBV7-3 and TRBJ2-3; 13 bases match TRBD2. The J segment lost 9 bases and the V segment lost 2 bases, leaving 5 bases of the junction unmatched. The germline CDR1 and CDR2 sequences are SGHTA and FQGTGA. The CDR3 covers 15 residues. The CDR3 bases are TGTGCCAGCAGCTTAGGGACTAGCGGGGTTGGGACGCAGTATTTT. Its protein product is CASSLGTSGVGTQYF.

V gene TRBV18 combines with J gene TRBJ1-5; no definite D call. CDR3 size: 14 residues. Germline V gives CDR1 KGHSH, CDR2 LQKENI. Deletions cut 2 bases from V and 5 bases from J, with 10 bases between. DNA for the CDR3: TGTGCCAGCTCACCAAAGTGGGTCGATCAGCCCCAGCATTTT. It yields the protein CASSPKWVDQPQHF.

The chain joins TRBV6-6 to TRBJ1-5; perhaps TRBD1 as D (5 bases). The germline CDR1 and CDR2 sequences are MNHNY and SVGAGI (reference sequence). The CDR3 is 14 residues long. V was clipped by 8 bases and J by 0 bases, with 11 bases between them. The CDR3 sequence is CASYGADSNQPQHF. The CDR3 region has the DNA TGTGCCAGCTACGGGGCAGATAGCAATCAGCCCCAGCATTTT.

This clone has more than one count but fewer than ten. This chain connects TRBV7-2 to TRBJ1-1, with D possibly matching TRBD1 (6 bases). There are 13 residues in the CDR3. Germline CDR1 reads SGHTA; CDR2 reads FQGNSA. Trimming left V 5 bases short and J 10 bases short, with 17 bases between. CDR3 bases: TGTGCCAGCAGCCCCCGGGGGGGCGGACTAGCTTTCTTT. Its translation is CASSPRGGGLAFF.

The genes are TRBV6-4 and TRBJ2-7; TRBD1 might be the D (6 bases). This CDR3 has 15 residues. The V end was cut by 5 bases, the J end by 2 bases, with 16 bases between. Germline V gene sequence: CDR1 MRHNA, CDR2 SNTAGT. Here the CDR3 reads CASSKETGPPYEQYF. The CDR3 nucleotides read TGTGCCAGCAGTAAAGAAACAGGGCCCCCCTACGAGCAGTACTTC.

The chain uses TRBV19 and TRBJ2-3; TRBD2 matches 14 bases. The CDR3 loop spans 16 amino acids. The V gene end was trimmed by 5 bases and the J gene end by 5 bases; junction bases not matched to a gene: 6. CDR1 is LNHDA, CDR2 SQIVND, per germline (reference sequence). CDR3 in amino acids: CASSRRLAGGLDTQYF. The CDR3 nucleotides are TGTGCCAGTAGTCGCAGACTAGCGGGGGGGTTAGATACGCAGTATTTT.